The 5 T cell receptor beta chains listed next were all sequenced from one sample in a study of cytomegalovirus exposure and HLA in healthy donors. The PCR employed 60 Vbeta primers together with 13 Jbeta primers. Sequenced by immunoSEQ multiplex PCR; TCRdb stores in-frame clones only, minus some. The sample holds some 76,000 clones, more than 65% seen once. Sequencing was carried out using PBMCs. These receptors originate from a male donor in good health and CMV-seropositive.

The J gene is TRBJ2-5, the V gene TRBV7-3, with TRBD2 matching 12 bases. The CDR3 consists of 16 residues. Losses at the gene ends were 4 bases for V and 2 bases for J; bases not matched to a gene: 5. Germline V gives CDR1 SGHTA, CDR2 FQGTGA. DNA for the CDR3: TGTGCCAGCAGCTCGGCGACTAGCGGGGGACAAGAGACCCAGTACTTC. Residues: CASSSATSGGQETQYF.

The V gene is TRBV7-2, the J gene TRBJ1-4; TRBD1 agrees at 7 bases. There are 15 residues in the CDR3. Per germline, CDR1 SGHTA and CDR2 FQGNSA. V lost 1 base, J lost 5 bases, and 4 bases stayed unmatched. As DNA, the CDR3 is TGTGCCAGCAGCTTAGGCGGGACAGCAAATGAAAAACTGTTTTTT. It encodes CASSLGGTANEKLFF.

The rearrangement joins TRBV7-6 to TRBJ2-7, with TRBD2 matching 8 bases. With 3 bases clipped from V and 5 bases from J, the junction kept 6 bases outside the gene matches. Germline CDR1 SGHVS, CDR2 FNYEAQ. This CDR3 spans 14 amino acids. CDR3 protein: CASSLGRGRNEQYF. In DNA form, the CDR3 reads TGTGCCAGCAGCTTGGGGCGCGGGAGGAACGAGCAGTACTTC.

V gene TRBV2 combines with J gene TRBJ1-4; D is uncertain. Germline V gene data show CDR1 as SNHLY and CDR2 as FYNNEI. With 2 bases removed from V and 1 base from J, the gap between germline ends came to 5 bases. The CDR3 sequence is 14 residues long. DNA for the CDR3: TGTGCCAGCAGTGAACAGTTAACTAATGAAAAACTGTTTTTT. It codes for CASSEQLTNEKLFF.

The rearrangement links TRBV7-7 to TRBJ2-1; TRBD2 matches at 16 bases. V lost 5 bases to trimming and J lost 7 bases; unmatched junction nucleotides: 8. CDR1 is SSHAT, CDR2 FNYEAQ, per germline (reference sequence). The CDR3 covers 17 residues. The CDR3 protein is CASSQGLAGGPENEQFF. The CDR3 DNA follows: TGTGCCAGCAGCCAGGGACTAGCGGGGGGGCCGGAGAATGAGCAGTTCTTC.